The 3 T cell receptor beta chains below all came from one sample that was sequenced in a study of T cells in Graves' hyperthyroidism and ophthalmopathy. Authors of the study amplified TCR beta CDR3 regions from RNA transcripts. With the HTBI primer set, the TCR CDR3 went through a first round of RT-PCR. TCRdb passed the multiplex PCR reads through MiXCR, listing each CDR3 protein once. This sample has fewer than 650,000 distinct CDR3 sequences, with about 46% found just once. Sequencing input: peripheral blood or thyroid tissue (not recorded which). These receptors were taken from an adult woman with Graves' disease, either hyperthyroidism or ophthalmopathy (not recorded which).

With respect to this clonotype: A read error may produce the germline difference seen at one junction end. The rearrangement links TRBV4-3 to TRBJ1-5; D gene ambiguous. The CDR3 extends over 15 amino acids. Germline-derived CDR1 and CDR2 are LGHNA and YSLEER. The CDR3 DNA reads TGCGCCAACAGCCAAGAAACGGGCCTGGAGCAGCCCCAGCATTTT. This gives the protein CANSQETGLEQPQHF.

The chain joins TRBV2 to TRBJ2-6; tentative D call: TRBD2 (5 bases). Deletions cut 8 bases from V and 4 bases from J, with 15 bases between. The CDR3 sequence is 15 residues long. Germline V gene lookup returns CDR1 SNHLY and CDR2 FYNNEI. The CDR3 sequence: CASRRMGAGANVLTF. Here the CDR3 DNA reads TGTGCCAGCCGGAGAATGGGAGCCGGGGCCAACGTCCTGACTTTC.

The chain joins TRBV15 to TRBJ1-5; D is unclear. Trimming removed 4 bases from V and 6 bases from J, with 16 bases in between. CDR3 length equals 15 residues. The germline gives CDR1 LNHNV, CDR2 YYDKDF (reference sequence). CDR3 loop: CATSTHESQFQPQHF. The CDR3 DNA is TGTGCCACCAGCACCCACGAATCCCAATTTCAGCCCCAGCATTTT. Variable domain in full (rest from reference TRBV15 and TRBJ1-5): DAMVIQNPRYQVTQFGKPVTLSCSQTLNHNVMYWYQQKSSQAPKLLFHYYDKDFNNEADTPDNFQSRRPNTSFCFLDIRSPGLGDTAMYLCATSTHESQFQPQHFGDGTRLSIL.